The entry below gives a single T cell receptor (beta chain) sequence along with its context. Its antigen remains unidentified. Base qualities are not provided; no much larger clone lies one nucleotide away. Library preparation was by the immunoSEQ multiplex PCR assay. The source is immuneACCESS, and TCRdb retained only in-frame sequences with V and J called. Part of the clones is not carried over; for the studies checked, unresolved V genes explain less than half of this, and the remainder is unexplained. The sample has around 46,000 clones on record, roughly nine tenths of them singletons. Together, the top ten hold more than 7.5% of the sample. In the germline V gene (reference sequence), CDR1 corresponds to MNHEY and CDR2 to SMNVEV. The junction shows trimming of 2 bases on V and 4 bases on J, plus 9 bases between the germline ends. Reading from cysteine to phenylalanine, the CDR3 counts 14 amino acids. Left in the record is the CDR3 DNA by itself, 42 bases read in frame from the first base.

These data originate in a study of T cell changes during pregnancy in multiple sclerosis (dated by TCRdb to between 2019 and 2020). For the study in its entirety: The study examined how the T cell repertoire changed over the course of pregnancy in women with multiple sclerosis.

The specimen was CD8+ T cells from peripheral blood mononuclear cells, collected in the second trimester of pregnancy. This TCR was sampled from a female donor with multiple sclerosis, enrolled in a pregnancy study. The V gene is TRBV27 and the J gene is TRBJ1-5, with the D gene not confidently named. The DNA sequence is TGTGCCAGCAGTTTAGCGATAGAAAATCAGCCCCAGCATTTT. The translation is CASSLAIENQPQHF.